Listed below are T cell receptor beta chains from one sample, sequenced in a study of identifying expanded T cells in peripheral blood. Profiled with immunoSEQ multiplex PCR; TCRdb holds only in-frame clones, not every one. Here the sample spans tens of thousands of clones, approximately 89% being singletons. The specimen sequenced was blood. These receptors were taken from a person between 18 and 75 years old in good health. Each CDR3 is given with its conserved first and last residue. D genes are given only for firm matches. Clone size, where shown, is once, few, many, or a class for clones that have expanded.

d_gene: .
v_gene: TRBV6-4
abundance: .
j_gene: TRBJ1-2
CDR3aa: CASSSQGAGYTF
CDR3nt: TGTGCCAGCAGTAGTCAGGGCGCTGGCTACACCTTC

d_gene: .
v_gene: TRBV28
abundance: .
j_gene: TRBJ2-2
CDR3aa: CASSLTNTGELFF
CDR3nt: TGTGCCAGCAGTTTAACGAACACCGGGGAGCTGTTTTTT

d_gene: .
v_gene: TRBV6-4
abundance: .
j_gene: TRBJ2-1
CDR3aa: CASSDSRRTYNEQFF
CDR3nt: TGTGCCAGCAGTGACTCGAGGAGGACCTACAATGAGCAGTTCTTC

d_gene: .
v_gene: TRBV6-6
abundance: once
j_gene: TRBJ1-2
CDR3aa: CASSYRDTDHYGYTF
CDR3nt: TGTGCCAGCAGTTACAGGGACACCGATCATTATGGCTACACCTTC

d_gene: .
v_gene: TRBV21-1
abundance: .
j_gene: TRBJ1-2
CDR3aa: CASSKLMGQESYTF
CDR3nt: TGTGCCAGCAGCAAACTAATGGGACAGGAATCCTACACCTTC

d_gene: .
v_gene: TRBV6-6
abundance: .
j_gene: TRBJ2-7
CDR3aa: CASSYSVEKQYF
CDR3nt: TGTGCCAGCAGTTACTCGGTAGAAAAGCAGTACTTC

d_gene: .
v_gene: TRBV11-2
abundance: .
j_gene: TRBJ2-1
CDR3aa: CASSLVPDEQFF
CDR3nt: TGTGCCAGCAGCTTAGTTCCGGATGAGCAGTTCTTC

d_gene: .
v_gene: TRBV4-1
abundance: .
j_gene: TRBJ1-1
CDR3aa: CASSQDPRGMAFF
CDR3nt: TGCGCCAGCAGCCAAGATCCACGGGGGATGGCTTTCTTT

d_gene: .
v_gene: TRBV28
abundance: .
j_gene: TRBJ2-3
CDR3aa: CASSLMKMGDTDTQYF
CDR3nt: TGTGCCAGCAGTTTAATGAAGATGGGGGACACAGATACGCAGTATTTT

d_gene: TRBD1
v_gene: TRBV5-6
abundance: .
j_gene: TRBJ1-2
CDR3aa: CASTSRGNYGYTF
CDR3nt: TGTGCCAGCACCAGCAGGGGGAACTATGGCTACACCTTC

d_gene: TRBD1
v_gene: TRBV9
abundance: .
j_gene: TRBJ2-2
CDR3aa: CASSPWGGGQGSTGELFF
CDR3nt: TGTGCCAGCAGCCCCTGGGGAGGGGGACAGGGATCCACCGGGGAGCTGTTTTTT

d_gene: .
v_gene: TRBV6-5
abundance: .
j_gene: TRBJ1-6
CDR3aa: CASKLGGLVDSPLHF
CDR3nt: TGTGCCAGCAAGTTGGGGGGGCTAGTGGATTCACCCCTCCACTTT

d_gene: TRBD1
v_gene: TRBV5-6
abundance: .
j_gene: TRBJ2-3
CDR3aa: CASSLVVGQANTQYF
CDR3nt: TGTGCCAGCAGCTTGGTAGTGGGACAGGCTAATACGCAGTATTTT

d_gene: TRBD2
v_gene: TRBV9
abundance: .
j_gene: TRBJ2-7
CDR3aa: CASSKELAGSYEQYF
CDR3nt: TGTGCCAGCAGCAAAGAACTAGCGGGCTCCTACGAGCAGTACTTC

d_gene: TRBD1
v_gene: TRBV5-1
abundance: once
j_gene: TRBJ2-7
CDR3aa: CASSLGEWTGTYEQYF
CDR3nt: TGCGCCAGCAGCTTGGGAGAGTGGACAGGGACCTACGAGCAGTACTTC

d_gene: .
v_gene: TRBV7-6
abundance: .
j_gene: TRBJ2-7
CDR3aa: CASSLAVGGRYF
CDR3nt: TGTGCCAGCAGCTTAGCGGTTGGGGGACGGTACTTC

d_gene: TRBD2
v_gene: TRBV5-1
abundance: .
j_gene: TRBJ2-2
CDR3aa: CASSSTSGRPNGELFF
CDR3nt: TGCGCCAGCAGCTCGACTAGCGGGAGGCCAAACGGGGAGCTGTTTTTT

d_gene: TRBD2
v_gene: TRBV19
abundance: .
j_gene: TRBJ2-1
CDR3aa: CASSSGGSGSYEQFF
CDR3nt: TGTGCCAGTAGTTCAGGTGGTAGCGGGAGCTATGAGCAGTTCTTC

d_gene: TRBD1
v_gene: TRBV2
abundance: .
j_gene: TRBJ1-1
CDR3aa: CASSPQLGTDAFF
CDR3nt: TGTGCCAGCAGTCCTCAGTTAGGGACAGACGCTTTCTTT

d_gene: TRBD1
v_gene: TRBV9
abundance: .
j_gene: TRBJ1-2
CDR3aa: CASSVAVEQGASGYTF
CDR3nt: TGTGCCAGCAGCGTAGCTGTAGAACAGGGGGCGTCTGGCTACACCTTC

d_gene: .
v_gene: TRBV27
abundance: .
j_gene: TRBJ2-3
CDR3aa: CASSLSRADTQYF
CDR3nt: TGTGCCAGCAGTTTATCCCGTGCAGATACGCAGTATTTT

d_gene: .
v_gene: TRBV18
abundance: once
j_gene: TRBJ2-1
CDR3aa: CASSEGRGTYNEQFF
CDR3nt: TGTGCCAGCTCAGAGGGCCGCGGGACCTACAATGAGCAGTTCTTC

d_gene: .
v_gene: TRBV18
abundance: .
j_gene: TRBJ2-5
CDR3aa: CASSPQPQTQYF
CDR3nt: TGTGCCAGCTCACCACAGCCTCAGACCCAGTACTTC

d_gene: .
v_gene: TRBV27
abundance: .
j_gene: TRBJ2-7
CDR3aa: CASSGYGRYEQYF
CDR3nt: TGTGCCAGCAGTGGTTACGGGCGCTACGAGCAGTACTTC

d_gene: .
v_gene: TRBV30
abundance: .
j_gene: TRBJ2-3
CDR3aa: CAWSWIPMTDTQYF
CDR3nt: TGTGCCTGGAGTTGGATCCCCATGACAGATACGCAGTATTTT

d_gene: .
v_gene: TRBV10-3
abundance: .
j_gene: TRBJ2-3
CDR3aa: CAISESGTQANTQYF
CDR3nt: TGTGCCATCAGTGAGTCCGGGACTCAAGCGAATACGCAGTATTTT

d_gene: .
v_gene: TRBV5-1
abundance: once
j_gene: TRBJ1-4
CDR3aa: CASSFLGPQTNEKLFF
CDR3nt: TGCGCCAGCAGCTTCTTGGGACCTCAGACGAATGAAAAACTGTTTTTT

d_gene: .
v_gene: TRBV4-2
abundance: .
j_gene: TRBJ1-1
CDR3aa: CASSPGQPEAFF
CDR3nt: TGTGCCAGCAGCCCAGGACAGCCTGAAGCTTTCTTT

d_gene: .
v_gene: TRBV10-3
abundance: .
j_gene: TRBJ2-2
CDR3aa: CAINVRDFTNTGELFF
CDR3nt: TGTGCCATCAACGTCCGGGACTTCACGAACACCGGGGAGCTGTTTTTT

d_gene: .
v_gene: TRBV4-2
abundance: .
j_gene: TRBJ2-7
CDR3aa: CASSPGLVFFYEQYF
CDR3nt: TGTGCCAGCAGCCCTGGACTGGTCTTTTTCTACGAGCAGTACTTC

d_gene: TRBD2
v_gene: TRBV6-1
abundance: .
j_gene: TRBJ2-3
CDR3aa: CASSEALAGATDTQYF
CDR3nt: TGTGCCAGCAGTGAAGCGCTAGCGGGGGCCACAGATACGCAGTATTTT

d_gene: TRBD2
v_gene: TRBV4-3
abundance: .
j_gene: TRBJ2-2
CDR3aa: CASSHHGLAETNTGELFF
CDR3nt: TGCGCCAGCAGCCATCATGGACTAGCGGAAACGAACACCGGGGAGCTGTTTTTT

d_gene: TRBD1
v_gene: TRBV30
abundance: .
j_gene: TRBJ2-7
CDR3aa: CAWSRGQGAFHEQYF
CDR3nt: TGTGCCTGGAGTCGGGGACAGGGGGCATTCCACGAGCAGTACTTC

d_gene: TRBD2
v_gene: TRBV9
abundance: .
j_gene: TRBJ2-4
CDR3aa: CASSVREGGLAGVENIQYF
CDR3nt: TGTGCCAGCAGCGTAAGAGAGGGTGGACTAGCGGGAGTCGAAAACATTCAGTACTTC

d_gene: TRBD2
v_gene: TRBV18
abundance: .
j_gene: TRBJ2-3
CDR3aa: CASSPAGGTDTQYF
CDR3nt: TGTGCCAGCTCACCAGCGGGGGGCACAGATACGCAGTATTTT

d_gene: TRBD2
v_gene: TRBV5-6
abundance: .
j_gene: TRBJ2-5
CDR3aa: CASSLGVERGTTETQYF
CDR3nt: TGTGCCAGCAGCTTGGGGGTGGAGCGGGGTACGACAGAGACCCAGTACTTC

d_gene: TRBD1
v_gene: TRBV6-5
abundance: .
j_gene: TRBJ2-7
CDR3aa: CASSYRDRSYYEQYF
CDR3nt: TGTGCCAGCAGTTACAGGGACAGGTCCTACTACGAGCAGTACTTC

d_gene: .
v_gene: TRBV7-2
abundance: .
j_gene: TRBJ1-1
CDR3aa: CASSYGGTEAFF
CDR3nt: TGTGCCAGCAGCTATGGAGGCACTGAAGCTTTCTTT

d_gene: .
v_gene: TRBV5-5
abundance: once
j_gene: TRBJ2-3
CDR3aa: CASSLAGRSTDTQYF
CDR3nt: TGTGCCAGCAGCTTGGCGGGTAGGAGCACAGATACACAGTATTTT

d_gene: TRBD2
v_gene: TRBV7-8
abundance: .
j_gene: TRBJ2-1
CDR3aa: CASSLVASGTFGVEQFF
CDR3nt: TGTGCCAGCAGCTTAGTGGCTAGCGGGACTTTTGGGGTGGAGCAGTTCTTC

d_gene: .
v_gene: TRBV15
abundance: .
j_gene: TRBJ2-2
CDR3aa: CATSRDRGNGELFF
CDR3nt: TGTGCCACCAGCAGAGATAGGGGTAACGGGGAGCTGTTTTTT

d_gene: TRBD2
v_gene: TRBV27
abundance: .
j_gene: TRBJ2-1
CDR3aa: CASSFRLAGGSYNEQFF
CDR3nt: TGTGCCAGCAGTTTCCGGCTAGCGGGGGGGTCCTACAATGAGCAGTTCTTC

d_gene: .
v_gene: TRBV2
abundance: .
j_gene: TRBJ2-5
CDR3aa: CASRGRSQETQYF
CDR3nt: TGTGCCAGCAGAGGGAGGTCCCAAGAGACCCAGTACTTC

d_gene: TRBD1
v_gene: TRBV2
abundance: .
j_gene: TRBJ1-5
CDR3aa: CASSELQGYQPQHF
CDR3nt: TGTGCCAGCAGTGAACTACAGGGGTATCAGCCCCAGCATTTT

d_gene: TRBD1
v_gene: TRBV12-5
abundance: .
j_gene: TRBJ2-2
CDR3aa: CARAPGQGGPTGELFF
CDR3nt: TGTGCTAGGGCACCAGGACAGGGGGGACCCACCGGGGAGCTGTTTTTT

d_gene: .
v_gene: TRBV4-1
abundance: few
j_gene: TRBJ1-6
CDR3aa: CASSQWQEGSKNSPLHF
CDR3nt: TGCGCCAGCAGCCAATGGCAAGAAGGCAGCAAAAATTCACCCCTCCACTTT

d_gene: .
v_gene: TRBV5-4
abundance: .
j_gene: TRBJ1-1
CDR3aa: CASSIFNTEAFF
CDR3nt: TGTGCCAGCAGCATTTTCAACACTGAAGCTTTCTTT

d_gene: TRBD1
v_gene: TRBV7-3
abundance: few
j_gene: TRBJ1-2
CDR3aa: CASSYGDSRKGYTF
CDR3nt: TGTGCCAGCAGCTACGGGGACAGCCGAAAGGGCTACACCTTC

d_gene: .
v_gene: TRBV15
abundance: .
j_gene: TRBJ1-4
CDR3aa: CATSRSLGENEKLFF
CDR3nt: TGTGCCACCAGCAGATCCCTCGGGGAGAATGAAAAACTGTTTTTT

d_gene: .
v_gene: TRBV28
abundance: .
j_gene: TRBJ1-3
CDR3aa: CASSPGTAGNTIYF
CDR3nt: TGTGCCAGCAGCCCCGGGACGGCTGGAAACACCATATATTTT

d_gene: TRBD1
v_gene: TRBV10-3
abundance: .
j_gene: TRBJ2-1
CDR3aa: CAIRGQGAYNEQFF
CDR3nt: TGTGCCATCAGGGGACAGGGGGCCTACAATGAGCAGTTCTTC

d_gene: TRBD1
v_gene: TRBV6-5
abundance: .
j_gene: TRBJ2-5
CDR3aa: CASRHRGGETQYF
CDR3nt: TGTGCCAGCAGACACAGGGGCGGGGAGACCCAGTACTTC

d_gene: .
v_gene: TRBV30
abundance: .
j_gene: TRBJ1-6
CDR3aa: CAWRLQGAGFSPLHF
CDR3nt: TGTGCCTGGAGATTACAGGGTGCGGGTTTCTCACCCCTCCACTTT

d_gene: TRBD1
v_gene: TRBV28
abundance: .
j_gene: TRBJ2-5
CDR3aa: CASSRTGMESGTQYF
CDR3nt: TGTGCCAGCAGTAGGACAGGGATGGAGTCTGGGACCCAGTACTTC

d_gene: TRBD2
v_gene: TRBV5-4
abundance: .
j_gene: TRBJ2-1
CDR3aa: CASSLRAGDYNEQFF
CDR3nt: TGTGCCAGCAGCTTGCGAGCGGGAGACTACAATGAGCAGTTCTTC

d_gene: .
v_gene: TRBV5-1
abundance: .
j_gene: TRBJ2-5
CDR3aa: CASSLSAVQETQYF
CDR3nt: TGCGCCAGCAGCTTATCAGCGGTCCAAGAGACCCAGTACTTC

d_gene: .
v_gene: TRBV6-5
abundance: .
j_gene: TRBJ2-7
CDR3aa: CASSYSEGTEQYF
CDR3nt: TGTGCCAGCAGTTATTCGGAGGGGACCGAGCAGTACTTC

d_gene: TRBD2
v_gene: TRBV7-9
abundance: .
j_gene: TRBJ2-3
CDR3aa: CASSHMTSGGGTDTQYF
CDR3nt: TGTGCCAGCAGCCACATGACTAGCGGGGGAGGCACAGATACGCAGTATTTT

d_gene: .
v_gene: TRBV28
abundance: once
j_gene: TRBJ1-3
CDR3aa: CASSSMTAGNTIYF
CDR3nt: TGTGCCAGCAGTTCGATGACGGCTGGAAACACCATATATTTT

d_gene: .
v_gene: TRBV30
abundance: .
j_gene: TRBJ1-2
CDR3aa: CAWGGRLGNYGYTF
CDR3nt: TGTGCCTGGGGGGGCCGACTGGGGAACTATGGCTACACCTTC